The subject of this entry is one TCR beta chain. The target antigen is unknown. This sample is drawn from a study of cytomegalovirus exposure and HLA in healthy donors. Study-wide results and caveats: Many donors carried some public TCRs, although rarity characterized most TCR sequences. In a later analysis, most CMV-associated TCR beta chains appeared HLA-restricted. Indistinguishable V segments, including TRBV6-2 and TRBV6-3, were excluded. Analysis was carried out at a later point, and it linked a missense DCLRE1C variant to TCR beta V- and J-gene trimming.

Trimming cost V 3 bases and J 9 bases, with 12 bases left between them. The V gene's germline CDR1 is LNHDA and CDR2 SQIVND (reference sequence). This CDR3 comprises 13 residues. The PCR employed 60 Vbeta primers together with 13 Jbeta primers. Data came from immunoSEQ multiplex PCR; TCRdb stores just in-frame clones and leaves some out. This sample carries fewer than 100,000 clones, about 77% of them seen once, and the ten largest clones take over 3%. This rearrangement joins TRBV19 to TRBJ2-1, with a weak D call TRBD2 (6 bases). The sequence came from a man aged 35 to 55 in good health and CMV-seronegative. The specimen was PBMCs. The CDR3 coding sequence is TGTGCCAGTAGTATCTCGATGGGGGGTGAGCAGTTCTTC. Translation: CASSISMGGEQFF. Together with reference TRBV19 and TRBJ2-1, the CDR3 gives the full variable domain: DGGITQSPKYLFRKEGQNVTLSCEQNLNHDAMYWYRQDPGQGLRLIYYSQIVNDFQKGDIAEGYSVSREKKESFPLTVTSAQKNPTAFYLCASSISMGGEQFFGPGTRLTVL.